One sample yielded the 11 T cell receptor beta chains listed below, sequenced in a study of T cells in Graves' hyperthyroidism and ophthalmopathy. Amplified TCR beta CDR3 regions derived from RNA transcripts. The HTBI primer set drove a first-round RT-PCR of the TCR CDR3. A single record per CDR3 protein comes from TCRdb applying MiXCR to the multiplex PCR reads. The sample holds roughly 600,000 distinct CDR3 sequences; more than 14% are singletons and the top ten take 12%. Sequenced: blood. The receptors here all came from a woman aged 45-60 years with Graves' ophthalmopathy.

This clonotype was counted ten times or more. The V and J genes are TRBV29-1 and TRBJ1-1; no clear D. Deletions cut 4 bases from V and 0 bases from J, with 6 bases between. The CDR3 has 12 residues. Germline V gene lookup returns CDR1 SQVTM and CDR2 ANQGSEA. The chain's CDR3 is CSVGGMNTEAFF. For the CDR3, the DNA is TGCAGCGTTGGCGGTATGAACACTGAAGCTTTCTTT.

Ten or more counts support this clonotype. Here the CDR3 reads CATSEDREEGYTF. Written as DNA, the CDR3 is TGTGCCACCAGTGAGGACAGGGAGGAGGGCTACACCTTC. This chain uses TRBV24-1 with TRBJ1-2, with 8 bases fitting TRBD1. The CDR3 spans 13 residues. V was pared by 4 bases and J by 8 bases, with 5 bases of the junction left unmatched. CDR1 and CDR2 (germline): KGHDR, SFDVKD.

This clonotype was seen many times. The rearrangement joins TRBV18 to TRBJ1-1; 8 bases align to TRBD1. The CDR3 consists of 15 residues. J lost 2 bases, V lost 5 bases, and 7 bases had no gene match. From germline, CDR1 is KGHSH and CDR2 LQKENI. The CDR3 coding sequence is TGTGCCAGCTCAGACAGACAGGGGACCAACACTGAAGCTTTCTTT. Its translation: CASSDRQGTNTEAFF.

The chain uses TRBV11-3 and TRBJ2-3; 13 bases fit TRBD2. The CDR3 contains 18 residues. The ends lost 5 bases at V and 5 bases at J; junction bases unmatched: 13. Per the germline V gene, CDR1 is SGHNT and CDR2 is YENEEA. The CDR3 is CASSPYRGTSGIIDTQYF. DNA for the CDR3: TGTGCCAGCAGCCCTTATCGAGGGACTAGCGGGATTATAGATACGCAGTATTTT.

This clonotype was counted at least ten times. This chain links TRBV7-9 with TRBJ2-7, with TRBD2 matching 9 bases. Germline V gene lookup returns CDR1 SEHNR and CDR2 FQNEAQ (reference sequence). J gave up 3 bases and V 2 bases, and 5 bases lay outside the gene matches. There are 15 residues in the CDR3. The CDR3 reads CASSLSGLALYEQYF. CDR3 nucleotide sequence: TGTGCCAGCAGCTTATCGGGACTAGCCCTCTACGAGCAGTACTTC.

This clonotype appeared many times. DNA of the CDR3: TGTGCCAGCAGTTTAGTAACTAGCGGGATGGGCGAGCAGTACTTC. Translated: CASSLVTSGMGEQYF. This sequence joins TRBV12-3 or TRBV12-4 and TRBJ2-7; TRBD2 matches at 10 bases. The CDR3 runs to 15 residues. With V trimmed by 1 base and J by 6 bases, 6 bases remained unmatched.

This clonotype was counted between two and nine times. The chain links TRBV5-4 to TRBJ1-2, with D uncertain. This CDR3 contains 14 residues. Trimming stripped 1 base from V and 7 bases from J, with 14 bases between. CDR1 SGHNT and CDR2 YYREEE come from the germline V gene (reference sequence). Here the CDR3 DNA reads TGTGCCAGCAGCTTGTGGGAGGGTAATCCTGGCTACACCTTC. The encoded protein is CASSLWEGNPGYTF. The variable domain in full, completed from reference TRBV5-4 and TRBJ1-2, reads ETGVTQSPTHLIKTRGQQVTLRCSSQSGHNTVSWYQQALGQGPQFIFQYYREEENGRGNFPPRFSGLQFPNYSSELNVNALELDDSALYLCASSLWEGNPGYTFGSGTRLTVV.

This clonotype was counted at least ten times. The rearrangement uses TRBV12-5 and TRBJ1-2; 10 bases match TRBD1. The CDR3 is 15 amino acids. Per the germline V gene, CDR1 is LGHNT and CDR2 is FRNRAP. V shed 6 bases and J 2 bases; nucleotides not matched to a gene: 6. CDR3 in amino acids: CASGSGQGSNYGYTF. DNA for the CDR3: TGTGCTAGTGGCTCGGGACAGGGGTCGAACTATGGCTACACCTTC. The full variable domain, rest sourced from reference TRBV12-5 and TRBJ1-2, is DARVTQTPRHKVTEMGQEVTMRCQPILGHNTVFWYRQTMMQGLELLAYFRNRAPLDDSGMPKDRFSAEMPDATLATLKIQPSEPRDSAVYFCASGSGQGSNYGYTFGSGTRLTVV.

This clonotype was seen at least ten times. The chain carries TRBV20-1 and TRBJ1-5; 10 nucleotides line up with TRBD1. Trimming at V came to 3 bases and at J to 5 bases, leaving 7 bases not matched to a gene. The V gene's germline CDR1 is DFQATT and CDR2 SNEGSKA (reference sequence). The CDR3 runs 15 residues. This chain's CDR3 is CSARRTGGVDQPQHF. As DNA, the CDR3 is TGCAGTGCTAGGAGGACAGGGGGAGTAGATCAGCCCCAGCATTTT.

V and J are TRBV19 and TRBJ1-5; possibly TRBD1 for D (5 bases). CDR3 length equals 15 residues. Germline CDR1 reads LNHDA; CDR2 reads SQIVND (reference sequence). Between the trimmed V and J ends, which lost 5 bases and 3 bases, there was a span of 14 bases. Here the CDR3 DNA reads TGTGCCAGTAGTCTCCTCAGGGCCTCCAATCAGCCCCAGCATTTT. Translation gives CASSLLRASNQPQHF.

The chain recombines TRBV20-1 with TRBJ2-1, with 13 bases aligning to TRBD2. Unmatched junction bases numbered 7, after V lost 2 bases and J lost 0 bases. The CDR3 spans 18 residues. The germline V gene encodes CDR1 DFQATT and CDR2 SNEGSKA (reference sequence). The CDR3 region has the DNA TGCAGTGCTAGACCACTAGCGGGAGGGCCGGGCTCCTACAATGAGCAGTTCTTC. Amino acids: CSARPLAGGPGSYNEQFF.